These T cell receptor beta chains were read from a single sample in a study of OX40 agonist ivuxolimab in advanced cancers. Generated by immunoSEQ multiplex PCR, the TCRdb table keeps only in-frame clones and is missing some. In the table there are 90,000 to 100,000 clones, under 85% of which are singletons. Source: CD4+ or CD8+ T cells sorted from blood, taken in a trial of the OX40 agonist ivuxolimab. These receptors all stem from an adult with an advanced solid tumor such as melanoma, head and neck, liver or kidney cancer. Each CDR3 is given with its conserved first and last residue. The order of the fields is J gene, V gene, D gene, clone size, CDR3 length, CDR3 DNA, CDR3 protein. The D gene is left open where the match is weak. Clone size is not always given. Where it is, it says once, few, many or a class for expanded clones.

j_gene: TRBJ2-5; v_gene: TRBV7-8; d_gene: TRBD2; abundance: .; len: 16; CDR3nt: TGTGCCAGCAGCTCCTATAGACTAGCGGGACGAGAGACCCAGTACTTC; CDR3aa: CASSSYRLAGRETQYF
j_gene: TRBJ2-3; v_gene: TRBV7-3; d_gene: .; abundance: .; len: 14; CDR3nt: TGTGCCAGCAGCTTAAATTGGTACACAGATACGCAGTATTTT; CDR3aa: CASSLNWYTDTQYF
j_gene: TRBJ2-3; v_gene: TRBV9; d_gene: .; abundance: few; len: 13; CDR3nt: TGTGCCAGCAGCGTAGGAGGTGGAGATACGCAGTATTTT; CDR3aa: CASSVGGGDTQYF
j_gene: TRBJ2-1; v_gene: TRBV5-1; d_gene: .; abundance: .; len: 17; CDR3nt: TGCGCCAGCAGCCTATCCGTCGGACAAGAGGAGAGGAATGAGCAGTTCTTC; CDR3aa: CASSLSVGQEERNEQFF
j_gene: TRBJ2-1; v_gene: TRBV30; d_gene: .; abundance: .; len: 15; CDR3nt: TGTGCCTGGAGTGGGGGGCCCCGGTCGCACAATGAGCAGTTCTTC; CDR3aa: CAWSGGPRSHNEQFF
j_gene: TRBJ2-3; v_gene: TRBV28; d_gene: .; abundance: few; len: 14; CDR3nt: TGTGCCAGCAGCCGGGCTAGTCGCCCTGATACGCAGTATTTT; CDR3aa: CASSRASRPDTQYF
j_gene: TRBJ2-1; v_gene: TRBV9; d_gene: TRBD2; abundance: .; len: 16; CDR3nt: TGTGCCAGCAGCGTGGGCGGGGGTAGCGCCTACAATGAGCAGTTCTTC; CDR3aa: CASSVGGGSAYNEQFF
j_gene: TRBJ2-1; v_gene: TRBV2; d_gene: .; abundance: .; len: 12; CDR3nt: TGTGCCAGCAGTGCGGGCTTTAATGAGCAGTTCTTC; CDR3aa: CASSAGFNEQFF
j_gene: TRBJ1-4; v_gene: TRBV7-2; d_gene: TRBD1; abundance: .; len: 15; CDR3nt: TGTGCCAGCAGCAATCGACAGGGAATGGACGAAAAACTGTTTTTT; CDR3aa: CASSNRQGMDEKLFF
j_gene: TRBJ2-7; v_gene: TRBV6-5; d_gene: .; abundance: .; len: 12; CDR3nt: TGTGCCAGCATGGGGTCGTTAGGGGAGCAGTACTTC; CDR3aa: CASMGSLGEQYF
j_gene: TRBJ2-5; v_gene: TRBV18; d_gene: .; abundance: .; len: 15; CDR3nt: TGTGCCAGCTCAACCTCGGACGGACCTGAGGGAACCCAGTACTTC; CDR3aa: CASSTSDGPEGTQYF
j_gene: TRBJ2-7; v_gene: TRBV5-5; d_gene: .; abundance: .; len: 14; CDR3nt: TGTGCCAGCAGCGGGAAGGGAGTAGAATACGAGCAGTACTTC; CDR3aa: CASSGKGVEYEQYF
j_gene: TRBJ1-1; v_gene: TRBV4-3; d_gene: .; abundance: .; len: 16; CDR3nt: TGCGCCAGCAGCCAAGATCTCGGGCAGTTGAACACTGAAGCTTTCTTT; CDR3aa: CASSQDLGQLNTEAFF
j_gene: TRBJ1-6; v_gene: TRBV30; d_gene: .; abundance: .; len: 13; CDR3nt: TGTGCCTGGAGTAAGGGGGTAACTTCACCCCTCCACTTT; CDR3aa: CAWSKGVTSPLHF
j_gene: TRBJ2-1; v_gene: TRBV5-1; d_gene: TRBD2; abundance: once; len: 17; CDR3nt: TGCGCCAGCAGCATGGGACTAGCGGGAGGCTGGTACAATGAGCAGTTCTTC; CDR3aa: CASSMGLAGGWYNEQFF
j_gene: TRBJ2-5; v_gene: TRBV11-3; d_gene: TRBD1; abundance: .; len: 14; CDR3nt: TGTGCCAGCAGCCTCACAGGGGGCGGTGAGACCCAGTACTTC; CDR3aa: CASSLTGGGETQYF
j_gene: TRBJ2-5; v_gene: TRBV29-1; d_gene: TRBD1; abundance: .; len: 15; CDR3nt: TGCAGCGCCGGACCGGGACAGGGGGTACAAGAGACCCAGTACTTC; CDR3aa: CSAGPGQGVQETQYF
j_gene: TRBJ2-5; v_gene: TRBV29-1; d_gene: .; abundance: .; len: 11; CDR3nt: TGCAGCTTTGTGGGGTTGGAGACCCAGTACTTC; CDR3aa: CSFVGLETQYF
j_gene: TRBJ2-1; v_gene: TRBV7-2; d_gene: .; abundance: .; len: 13; CDR3nt: TGTGCCAGCAGCTTAGTTCCCTACAATGAGCAGTTCTTC; CDR3aa: CASSLVPYNEQFF
j_gene: TRBJ2-7; v_gene: TRBV4-3; d_gene: .; abundance: .; len: 15; CDR3nt: TGCGCCAGCAGCCAAGCGAGGGTTCCTTTCTACGAGCAGTACTTC; CDR3aa: CASSQARVPFYEQYF
j_gene: TRBJ2-7; v_gene: TRBV7-2; d_gene: .; abundance: .; len: 14; CDR3nt: TGTGCCAGCGTGCGGGGCAAGGGGGGCTACGAGCAGTACTTC; CDR3aa: CASVRGKGGYEQYF
j_gene: TRBJ2-1; v_gene: TRBV5-6; d_gene: .; abundance: .; len: 14; CDR3nt: TGTGCCAGCAGCTTGGTGGACAGCTACAATGAGCAGTTCTTC; CDR3aa: CASSLVDSYNEQFF
j_gene: TRBJ2-7; v_gene: TRBV28; d_gene: TRBD2; abundance: few; len: 16; CDR3nt: TGTGCCAGCAGTTTCTCAAGGACTAGCGGTTCCTACGAGCAGTACTTC; CDR3aa: CASSFSRTSGSYEQYF
j_gene: TRBJ2-1; v_gene: TRBV30; d_gene: .; abundance: .; len: 12; CDR3nt: TGTGCCTGGACCACAGGGTACAATGAGCAGTTCTTC; CDR3aa: CAWTTGYNEQFF
j_gene: TRBJ1-1; v_gene: TRBV9; d_gene: .; abundance: .; len: 13; CDR3nt: TGTGCCAGCAGCGTAGGGGGGTCCACTGAAGCTTTCTTT; CDR3aa: CASSVGGSTEAFF
j_gene: TRBJ2-7; v_gene: TRBV10-3; d_gene: .; abundance: .; len: 12; CDR3nt: TGTGCCTCGGGGGCGGGTAACTACGAGCAGTACTTC; CDR3aa: CASGAGNYEQYF
j_gene: TRBJ1-1; v_gene: TRBV20-1; d_gene: .; abundance: .; len: 10; CDR3nt: TGCAGTGCTAGAGATACTGAAGCTTTCTTT; CDR3aa: CSARDTEAFF
j_gene: TRBJ2-7; v_gene: TRBV19; d_gene: TRBD2; abundance: once; len: 17; CDR3nt: TGTGCCAGTAGTAGGGGGGGAAGGAGCGTGGTCTCCTACGAGCAGTACTTC; CDR3aa: CASSRGGRSVVSYEQYF
j_gene: TRBJ2-3; v_gene: TRBV19; d_gene: .; abundance: once; len: 14; CDR3nt: TGTGCCAGTAGTATCTTGCAGGACACAGATACGCAGTATTTT; CDR3aa: CASSILQDTDTQYF
j_gene: TRBJ1-3; v_gene: TRBV30; d_gene: .; abundance: once; len: 12; CDR3nt: TGTGCCCTATTTAACTCTGGAAACACCATATATTTT; CDR3aa: CALFNSGNTIYF
j_gene: TRBJ2-3; v_gene: TRBV5-1; d_gene: .; abundance: .; len: 14; CDR3nt: TGCGCCAGCAGCTTGCAAGCGGGTACAGATACGCAGTATTTT; CDR3aa: CASSLQAGTDTQYF
j_gene: TRBJ2-7; v_gene: TRBV7-9; d_gene: .; abundance: .; len: 16; CDR3nt: TGTGCCAGCAGCTTAGTAGGGCTAGGGTACTCCTACGAGCAGTACTTC; CDR3aa: CASSLVGLGYSYEQYF
j_gene: TRBJ2-1; v_gene: TRBV19; d_gene: TRBD2; abundance: .; len: 15; CDR3nt: TGTGCCAGTATGGGGATAGCGGGAGCCTACAATGAGCAGTTCTTC; CDR3aa: CASMGIAGAYNEQFF
j_gene: TRBJ2-7; v_gene: TRBV15; d_gene: TRBD1; abundance: .; len: 16; CDR3nt: TGTGCCACCAGCGACTTCGTCGGCCAGGGGGACGACGAGCAGTACTTC; CDR3aa: CATSDFVGQGDDEQYF
j_gene: TRBJ1-5; v_gene: TRBV10-3; d_gene: TRBD1; abundance: .; len: 16; CDR3nt: TGTGCCACCACGGAGCTGGAGGGGGCGGAAGGTCAGCCCCAGCATTTT; CDR3aa: CATTELEGAEGQPQHF
j_gene: TRBJ1-2; v_gene: TRBV21-1; d_gene: .; abundance: .; len: 14; CDR3nt: TGTGCCAGCAGCCCCAGGACAGGGGGCTATGGCTACACCTTC; CDR3aa: CASSPRTGGYGYTF
j_gene: TRBJ1-3; v_gene: TRBV4-3; d_gene: .; abundance: .; len: 16; CDR3nt: TGCGCCAGCAGCCAAGACGTCAGGCTCTCTGGAAACACCATATATTTT; CDR3aa: CASSQDVRLSGNTIYF
j_gene: TRBJ2-1; v_gene: TRBV5-6; d_gene: .; abundance: .; len: 17; CDR3nt: TGTGCCAGCAGCTCGATAGATTCATGGGCTGTTAACGATGAGCAGTTCTTC; CDR3aa: CASSSIDSWAVNDEQFF
j_gene: TRBJ2-7; v_gene: TRBV7-9; d_gene: .; abundance: .; len: 15; CDR3nt: TGTGCCAGCAGCCCCGGATGGGGGGCAAGCCACGAGCAGTACTTC; CDR3aa: CASSPGWGASHEQYF
j_gene: TRBJ2-5; v_gene: TRBV5-6; d_gene: .; abundance: .; len: 17; CDR3nt: TGTGCCAGCAGCTCAATCACAGGGTCGAAAACCCAAGAGACCCAGTACTTC; CDR3aa: CASSSITGSKTQETQYF
j_gene: TRBJ2-3; v_gene: TRBV7-9; d_gene: .; abundance: .; len: 14; CDR3nt: TGTGCCAGCAGCTTAGTAACTAGCTGGGATACGCAGTATTTT; CDR3aa: CASSLVTSWDTQYF
j_gene: TRBJ2-4; v_gene: TRBV11-3; d_gene: TRBD1; abundance: .; len: 16; CDR3nt: TGTGCCAGCAGCAGCGGGACAGGGGCCCATTGGAACATTCAGTACTTC; CDR3aa: CASSSGTGAHWNIQYF